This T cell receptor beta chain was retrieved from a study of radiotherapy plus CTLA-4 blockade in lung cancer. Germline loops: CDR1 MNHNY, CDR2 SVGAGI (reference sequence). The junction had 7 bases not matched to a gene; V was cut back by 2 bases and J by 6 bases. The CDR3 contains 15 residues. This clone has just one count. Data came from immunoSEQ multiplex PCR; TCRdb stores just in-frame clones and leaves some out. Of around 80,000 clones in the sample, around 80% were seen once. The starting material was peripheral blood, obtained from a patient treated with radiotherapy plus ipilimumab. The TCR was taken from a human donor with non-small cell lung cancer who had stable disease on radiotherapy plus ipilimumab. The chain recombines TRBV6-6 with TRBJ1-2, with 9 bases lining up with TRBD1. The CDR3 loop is CASSYGNRGQDGYTF. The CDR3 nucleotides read TGTGCCAGCAGTTACGGTAACAGGGGGCAGGATGGCTACACCTTC.